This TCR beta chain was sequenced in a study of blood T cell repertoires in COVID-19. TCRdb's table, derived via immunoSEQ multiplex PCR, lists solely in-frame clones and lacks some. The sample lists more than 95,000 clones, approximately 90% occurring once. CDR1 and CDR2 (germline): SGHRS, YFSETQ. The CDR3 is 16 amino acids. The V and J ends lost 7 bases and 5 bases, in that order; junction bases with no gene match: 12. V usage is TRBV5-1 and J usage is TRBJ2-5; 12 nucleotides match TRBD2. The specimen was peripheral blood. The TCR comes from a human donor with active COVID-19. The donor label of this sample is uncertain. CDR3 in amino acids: CASAQASGGVHETQYF. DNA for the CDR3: TGCGCCAGCGCCCAGGCTAGCGGGGGGGTTCACGAGACCCAGTACTTC.